Each of the 21 T cell receptor beta chains below was sequenced from the same sample in a study of blood T cell repertoires in COVID-19. TCRdb keeps only in-frame clones here, not all; method: immunoSEQ multiplex PCR. The table includes 300,000 or so clones, more than 80% detected once. The specimen was peripheral blood. The receptors shown here come from a woman in her thirties or forties with acute or convalescent COVID-19.

J is TRBJ1-1 and V is TRBV19; D call uncertain. CDR3 length: 19 amino acids. Germline assignment: CDR1 LNHDA and CDR2 SQIVND (reference sequence). V shed 7 bases and J shed 0 bases, with 27 bases lying between them. CDR3: CASTPLPGSQPYLNTEAFF. The CDR3 coding sequence is TGTGCCAGTACCCCCCTTCCGGGATCCCAACCCTATTTGAACACTGAAGCTTTCTTT. Together with reference TRBV19 and TRBJ1-1, the CDR3 gives the full variable domain: DGGITQSPKYLFRKEGQNVTLSCEQNLNHDAMYWYRQDPGQGLRLIYYSQIVNDFQKGDIAEGYSVSREKKESFPLTVTSAQKNPTAFYLCASTPLPGSQPYLNTEAFFGQGTRLTVV.

This clone was detected only a few times. The chain combines TRBV11-2 with TRBJ1-1, with unresolved D. With 4 bases removed from V and 5 bases from J, the gap between germline ends came to 14 bases. Germline lookup yields CDR1 SGHAT and CDR2 FQNNGV. The CDR3 totals 14 residues. The CDR3 loop is CASSSQSALTEAFF. DNA for the CDR3: TGTGCCAGCAGCTCCCAAAGCGCCTTAACTGAAGCTTTCTTT.

This clone was seen just once. The chain is built from TRBV3-1 (or the pseudogene TRBV3-2) and TRBJ2-3, with D tentatively TRBD2 (6 bases). CDR1 is LGHDT and CDR2 is YNNKEL in the germline V gene (reference sequence). V dropped 1 base and J dropped 2 bases, with 16 bases sitting between them. The CDR3 has 17 amino acids. The DNA for the CDR3 is TGTGCCAGCAGCCAAGGGAATAGCGGAATAAACACAGATACGCAGTATTTT. Protein: CASSQGNSGINTDTQYF.

The rearrangement joins TRBV28 to TRBJ1-2; TRBD1 agrees at 8 bases. J gave up 9 bases and V 4 bases, and 7 bases lay outside the gene matches. This CDR3 spans 13 amino acids. Germline loops: CDR1 MDHEN, CDR2 SYDVKM. Here the CDR3 DNA reads TGTGCCAGCAGTTCTGGGACAGGTCGTAGCTACACCTTC. Translating gives CASSSGTGRSYTF.

This chain joins TRBV5-4 and TRBJ2-1; 15 bases agree with TRBD2. Per germline, CDR1 SGHNT and CDR2 YYREEE (reference sequence). Trimming removed 2 bases from V and 7 bases from J; junction bases left unmatched: 1. The CDR3 runs 15 residues. The CDR3 reads CASSLGLAGGNEQFF. CDR3 sequence (DNA): TGTGCCAGCAGCTTAGGACTAGCGGGGGGGAATGAGCAGTTCTTC. The complete variable domain, with remaining parts taken from reference TRBV5-4 and TRBJ2-1, reads ETGVTQSPTHLIKTRGQQVTLRCSSQSGHNTVSWYQQALGQGPQFIFQYYREEENGRGNFPPRFSGLQFPNYSSELNVNALELDDSALYLCASSLGLAGGNEQFFGPGTRLTVL.

The V and J genes are TRBV29-1 and TRBJ1-2, with a tentative D call TRBD1 (6 bases). The V gene lost 0 bases and the J gene lost 9 bases, with 20 bases spanning the gap. CDR1 and CDR2 from the germline V gene are SQVTM and ANQGSEA. CDR3 length: 15 amino acids. The CDR3 DNA is TGCAGCGTTGAAGATTTAATACAGGGATACCCCTGCTACACCTTC. Its protein is CSVEDLIQGYPCYTF. Filled out from reference TRBV29-1 and TRBJ1-2, the complete variable domain reads SAVISQKPSRDICQRGTSLTIQCQVDSQVTMMFWYRQQPGQSLTLIATANQGSEATYESGFVIDKFPISRPNLTFSTLTVSNMSPEDSSIYLCSVEDLIQGYPCYTFGSGTRLTVV.

CDR3 amino acids: CASSLARGGVGEQYV. Here the CDR3 DNA reads TGTGCCAGCAGCTTGGCCAGAGGGGGAGTTGGTGAGCAGTACGTC. The chain couples TRBV5-4 to TRBJ2-7; possibly TRBD1 for D (6 bases). V was cut by 0 bases and J by 7 bases, with 17 bases left in between. Germline-derived CDR1 and CDR2 are SGHNT and YYREEE (reference sequence). The CDR3 spans 15 residues.

The chain has TRBV7-2 and TRBJ2-5; D call uncertain. Germline V CDR1 and CDR2: SGHTA, FQGNSA. The CDR3 contains 13 residues. V gave up 4 bases and J gave up 1 base, with 7 bases separating them. DNA of the CDR3: TGTGCCAGCAGCTCATCTATCCAAGAGACCCAGTACTTC. As protein: CASSSSIQETQYF.

The chain couples TRBV5-1 to TRBJ2-5; 13 nucleotides agree with TRBD2. Trimming took 9 bases from V and 0 from J; bases not matched to a gene: 11. The CDR3 contains 17 residues. Germline CDR1 and CDR2: SGHRS and YFSETQ. In DNA, the CDR3 is TGCGCCACCACTACCGGACTAGCGGGGGTAAACCAAGAGACCCAGTACTTC. Amino acids: CATTTGLAGVNQETQYF. Supplemented by reference TRBV5-1 and TRBJ2-5, the full variable domain reads KAGVTQTPRYLIKTRGQQVTLSCSPISGHRSVSWYQQTPGQGLQFLFEYFSETQRNKGNFPGRFSGRQFSNSRSEMNVSTLELGDSALYLCATTTGLAGVNQETQYFGPGTRLLVL.

The chain is built from TRBV14 and TRBJ2-1; 13 nucleotides line up with TRBD2. Germline CDR1 and CDR2: SGHDN and FVKESK. The length of the CDR3 is 14 residues. Trimming cost V 6 bases and J 9 bases; bases outside gene matches: 5. The CDR3 sequence: CASRPLAGGFEQFF. CDR3 nucleotides: TGTGCCAGCAGGCCACTAGCGGGGGGGTTTGAGCAGTTCTTC. Variable domain in full (rest from reference TRBV14 and TRBJ2-1): EAGVTQFPSHSVIEKGQTVTLRCDPISGHDNLYWYRRVMGKEIKFLLHFVKESKQDESGMPNNRFLAERTGGTYSTLKVQPAELEDSGVYFCASRPLAGGFEQFFGPGTRLTVL.

The V gene is TRBV2, the J gene TRBJ2-2, with 12 nucleotides matching TRBD2. V shed 4 bases and J 3 bases; nucleotides not matched to a gene: 3. The CDR3 loop spans 16 amino acids. The V gene's germline CDR1 is SNHLY and CDR2 FYNNEI. DNA of the CDR3: TGTGCCAGCAGTGGGCTAGCGGGGGGGGACACCGGGGAGCTGTTTTTT. Its translation is CASSGLAGGDTGELFF.

This chain connects TRBV23-1 to TRBJ1-2, with D tentatively TRBD1 (6 bases). TRBV23-1 is an open reading frame whose function is uncertain. V lost 3 bases, J lost 8 bases, and 28 bases lay in between. This CDR3 region has 18 residues. CDR3 sequence reads: CASSQGSSPGELTGGYTF. CDR3 nucleotide sequence: TGCGCCAGCAGTCAGGGGTCGTCTCCAGGGGAGCTGACGGGCGGCTACACCTTC.

The V and J genes are TRBV6-5 and TRBJ1-2; D might be TRBD1 (5 bases). Germline V gene sequence: CDR1 MNHEY, CDR2 SVGAGI. The V gene lost 2 bases and the J gene lost 5 bases, with 18 bases spanning the gap. The CDR3 consists of 16 residues. CDR3 loop: CASSYVGSGGGYGYTF. The CDR3 coding sequence is TGTGCCAGCAGTTACGTTGGCTCCGGCGGGGGTTATGGCTACACCTTC.

This rearrangement joins TRBV7-3 to TRBJ2-2; D possibly corresponds to TRBD1 (5 bases). Germline lookup yields CDR1 SGHTA and CDR2 FQGTGA. The V gene lost 5 bases and the J gene lost 6 bases, with 10 bases spanning the gap. The CDR3 is made up of 13 amino acids. The DNA for the CDR3 is TGTGCCAGCAGCGCCAAGGGGTCCGGGGAGCTGTTTTTT. Translating gives CASSAKGSGELFF.

CDR3 protein: CASSVGGRGAFF. The DNA of the CDR3 is TGTGCCAGCAGTGTGGGGGGACGCGGAGCTTTCTTT. The gene calls are TRBV2 and TRBJ1-1, with a possible D match to TRBD1 (5 bases). V lost 4 bases, J lost 10 bases, and 13 bases lay in between. Germline values: CDR1 SNHLY, CDR2 FYNNEI. The CDR3 spans 12 residues.

This chain connects TRBV10-3 to TRBJ1-3, with unresolved D. V was trimmed by 6 bases and J by 5 bases, leaving 11 bases between them. Germline CDR1 reads ENHRY; CDR2 reads SYGVKD. This CDR3 has 13 residues. CDR3 protein: CAIRAPARNTIYF. The CDR3, as DNA: TGTGCCATCAGGGCCCCCGCCAGAAACACCATATATTTT.

The chain recombines TRBV6-5 with TRBJ1-1, with a possible D match to TRBD1 (5 bases). The CDR3 loop spans 13 amino acids. The germline CDR1 and CDR2 sequences are MNHEY and SVGAGI. Between the trimmed V and J ends, which lost 6 bases and 5 bases, there was a span of 13 bases. The CDR3 protein is CASRARGGTEAFF. The CDR3 DNA sequence: TGTGCCAGCAGGGCCCGTGGGGGGACTGAAGCTTTCTTT.

This clone was detected once. This chain uses TRBV19 with TRBJ1-1, with D perhaps matching TRBD1 (6 bases). This CDR3 region has 16 residues. V lost 9 bases and J lost 0, with 20 bases in between. Per germline, CDR1 LNHDA and CDR2 SQIVND (reference sequence). CDR3 nucleotide sequence: TGTGCCAGCCGACCAGGGGAGAGAGGATTGAACACTGAAGCTTTCTTT. Translation gives CASRPGERGLNTEAFF.

This clone appeared a few times. Other DNA sequences within the sample encode an identical CDR3. The V call is TRBV7-9, the J call TRBJ1-2; D is perhaps TRBD1 (6 bases). Germline-derived CDR1 and CDR2 are SEHNR and FQNEAQ (reference sequence). This CDR3 region has 14 residues. Trimming took off 2 bases at V and 1 base at J, with 8 bases between the two ends. The CDR3 sequence: CASSLSQGNYGYTF. CDR3 DNA: TGTGCCAGCAGCTTATCACAGGGTAACTATGGCTACACCTTC. The whole variable domain, filled in from reference TRBV7-9 and TRBJ1-2, reads DTGVSQNPRHKITKRGQNVTFRCDPISEHNRLYWYRQTLGQGPEFLTYFQNEAQLEKSRLLSDRFSAERPKGSFSTLEIQRTEQGDSAMYLCASSLSQGNYGYTFGSGTRLTVV.

The rearrangement links TRBV19 to TRBJ1-6; 8 nucleotides line up with TRBD1. J gave up 7 bases and V 3 bases, and 8 bases lay outside the gene matches. CDR1 and CDR2 (germline): LNHDA, SQIVND (reference sequence). This CDR3 is built from 16 residues. The DNA for the CDR3 is TGTGCCAGTAGTATCAGAACAGGGGGTTCGAATTCACCCCTCCACTTT. Translated: CASSIRTGGSNSPLHF.

This sequence joins TRBV9 and TRBJ1-2, with 10 bases matching TRBD1. Trimming at V came to 4 bases and at J to 3 bases, leaving 6 bases not matched to a gene. There are 15 residues in the CDR3. CDR1 and CDR2 from the germline V gene are SGDLS and YYNGEE. The CDR3 loop is CASSTRQGAHYGYTF. CDR3 DNA sequence: TGTGCCAGCAGCACTCGACAGGGGGCACACTATGGCTACACCTTC.